This TCR beta chain was sequenced in a study of blood T cell repertoires in COVID-19. Study background: Nucleic acid was either cDNA or gDNA, and it came from T cells, B-cell-depleted T cells, or PBMCs.

This CDR3 is built from 13 residues. Trimming pared 0 bases from V and 4 bases from J, leaving 8 bases between. Per germline, CDR1 GTSNPN and CDR2 SVGIG (reference sequence). Produced via immunoSEQ multiplex PCR; TCRdb's table is partial and in-frame only. This table holds approximately 69,000 clones, more than 60% found once. Sequenced material: peripheral blood. The rearrangement joins TRBV30 to TRBJ2-3; no definite D call. The receptor comes from a man in his fifties or sixties with acute or convalescent COVID-19. The DNA of the CDR3 is TGTGCCTGGAGTGTAGCGCTAGCAGATACGCAGTATTTT. This gives the protein CAWSVALADTQYF.